This T cell receptor (beta chain) was recovered during a study of Graves' ophthalmopathy and Graves' hyperthyroidism. Study-level background: Prior to any treatment, peripheral blood was collected at the time of initial diagnosis.

Remarks on this clonotype: Its antigen is still unknown.

CDR1 is MNHEY and CDR2 is SMNVEV in the germline V gene (reference sequence). V was clipped by 4 bases and J by 7 bases, with 16 bases between them. The CDR3 has 14 residues. Moderate-to-severe activity, CAS ≥3, NOSPECS ≥4 and a duration under 3 months were seen in donors with ophthalmopathy. Study-wide results and caveats: An 81.08% specificity and about 88% sensitivity were achieved by a 13-signature model that separated ophthalmopathy from stable hyperthyroidism.

RNA served as the template for amplifying TCR beta CDR3 regions. In the first round, RT-PCR was carried out with HTBI primers, and a multiplex PCR formed the second round. MiXCR was run by TCRdb on the multiplex PCR reads, yielding one entry per CDR3 protein. This table holds 740,000 or so distinct CDR3 sequences, 40% found once. The receptor was derived from an adult man with Graves' ophthalmopathy. The gene calls are TRBV27 and TRBJ1-2; D is possibly TRBD1 (5 bases). The specimen sequenced was peripheral blood. The CDR3 DNA sequence: TGTGCCAGCAGTTCACCAGGGTCTATCGGTGGCTACACCTTC. Protein product: CASSSPGSIGGYTF.